The 22 T cell receptor beta chains below come from one sample, sequenced in a study of beta chain features in type 1 diabetes. Study-level findings and limits: Shorter TCRB CDR3s, moderately but significantly so, were found in Type 1 diabetes patients in all four CD4+ subsets.

Their specific antigens are unknown. Since all of the isolated RNA was reverse transcribed, expressed TCRB transcripts were what got sequenced. Method: immunoSEQ multiplex PCR; TCRdb's copy keeps in-frame clones and lacks some. The data show 350,000 to 450,000 clones, roughly 13% seen once. Specimen: naive CD4+ T cells from blood. Receptors were obtained from a woman aged 18-29 years with type 1 diabetes.

The rearrangement joins TRBV28 to TRBJ2-7; D is perhaps TRBD1 (6 bases). Germline V gene sequence: CDR1 MDHEN, CDR2 SYDVKM. Trimming shortened V by 6 bases and J by 6 bases, and 12 bases separated the two germline ends. The CDR3 contains 12 residues. Here the CDR3 DNA reads TGTGCCAGCAGATTGACAGGAATCGAGCAGTACTTC. It translates to CASRLTGIEQYF.

The chain recombines TRBV5-1 with TRBJ1-4; no definite D call. Deletions cut 9 bases from V and 0 bases from J, with 12 bases between. The CDR3 is made up of 14 amino acids. Germline V gives CDR1 SGHRS, CDR2 YFSETQ. CDR3: CATREGATNEKLFF. The CDR3 nucleotides read TGCGCCACCAGAGAGGGCGCAACTAATGAAAAACTGTTTTTT.

V gene TRBV19 combines with J gene TRBJ1-5; no reliable D call. V was cut by 5 bases and J by 7 bases, with 21 bases left in between. Looked up from germline, CDR1 is LNHDA and CDR2 is SQIVND (reference sequence). The CDR3 runs 16 residues. For the CDR3, the DNA is TGTGCCAGTAGTCTGGAGGCCACAAAGGGCGTGCAGCCCCAGCATTTT. It translates to CASSLEATKGVQPQHF.

This clone was recorded a few times. This chain uses TRBV7-9 with TRBJ2-3; 8 positions match TRBD2. CDR1 is SEHNR, CDR2 FQNEAQ, per germline (reference sequence). J was trimmed by 0 bases and V by 5 bases; bases with no gene match: 13. This CDR3 has 18 amino acids. CDR3 coding DNA: TGTGCCAGCAGCCCACTCGGGGGGGGCTGGACTAGCACAGATACGCAGTATTTT. It codes for CASSPLGGGWTSTDTQYF. Variable domain in full (rest from reference TRBV7-9 and TRBJ2-3): DTGVSQNPRHKITKRGQNVTFRCDPISEHNRLYWYRQTLGQGPEFLTYFQNEAQLEKSRLLSDRFSAERPKGSFSTLEIQRTEQGDSAMYLCASSPLGGGWTSTDTQYFGPGTRLTVL.

This chain uses TRBV7-2 with TRBJ2-7, with 11 bases fitting TRBD2. Trimming cost V 5 bases and J 6 bases; bases outside gene matches: 9. The CDR3 has 15 amino acids. The germline V gene has CDR1 SGHTA and CDR2 FQGNSA. CDR3 loop: CASSVSGRVRGEQYF. CDR3 nucleotide sequence: TGTGCCAGCAGCGTTAGCGGGAGGGTAAGGGGCGAGCAGTACTTC.

This rearrangement joins TRBV7-6 to TRBJ1-2, with 7 bases identical to TRBD1. The CDR3 length is 15 residues. The germline V gene has CDR1 SGHVS and CDR2 FNYEAQ. The J segment lost 4 bases and the V segment lost 5 bases, leaving 10 bases of the junction unmatched. The CDR3 here is CASSAGTAQGYGYTF. The CDR3 coding sequence is TGTGCCAGCAGCGCAGGGACAGCCCAGGGCTATGGCTACACCTTC.

This sequence joins TRBV5-4 and TRBJ1-6; possibly TRBD1 for D (5 bases). The CDR3 is made up of 16 amino acids. The ends were cut back, 0 bases at V and 7 bases at J, with 14 bases in the middle. Germline-derived CDR1 and CDR2 are SGHNT and YYREEE (reference sequence). Here the CDR3 DNA reads TGTGCCAGCAGCTTGGGGACAAGTAGGTTAAATTCACCCCTCCACTTT. It yields the protein CASSLGTSRLNSPLHF. Full variable domain (outside the CDR3, taken from reference TRBV5-4 and TRBJ1-6): ETGVTQSPTHLIKTRGQQVTLRCSSQSGHNTVSWYQQALGQGPQFIFQYYREEENGRGNFPPRFSGLQFPNYSSELNVNALELDDSALYLCASSLGTSRLNSPLHFGNGTRLTVT.

To note about this clone: Different DNA sequences within this sample yield the same CDR3. V and J are TRBV9 and TRBJ1-1; D unresolved. CDR1 SGDLS and CDR2 YYNGEE come from the germline V gene. With 1 base removed from V and 3 bases from J, the gap between germline ends came to 7 bases. The CDR3 length is 13 residues. CDR3 nucleotides: TGTGCCAGCAGCGTAAGAGAGGACACTGAAGCTTTCTTT. Amino acids: CASSVREDTEAFF.

This clone was seen only a few times. The V call is TRBV7-2, the J call TRBJ2-5; D is uncertain. The CDR3 contains 12 residues. CDR1 SGHTA and CDR2 FQGNSA come from the germline V gene. The ends were cut back, 5 bases at V and 4 bases at J, with 8 bases in the middle. CDR3 DNA: TGTGCCAGCAGCCGTAGCAGAGAGACCCAGTACTTC. It yields the protein CASSRSRETQYF. Using reference TRBV7-2 and TRBJ2-5 for the parts outside the CDR3, the full variable domain is GAGVSQSPSNKVTEKGKDVELRCDPISGHTALYWYRQSLGQGLEFLIYFQGNSAPDKSGLPSDRFSAERTGGSVSTLTIQRTQQEDSAVYLCASSRSRETQYFGPGTRLLVL.

The gene calls are TRBV5-1 and TRBJ1-1; D not resolved. The V and J ends lost 2 bases and 3 bases respectively, with 17 bases between them. The CDR3 has 16 residues. The germline CDR1 and CDR2 sequences are SGHRS and YFSETQ. Here the CDR3 DNA reads TGCGCCAGCAGCTTTTTACGACTGATCAAGGACACTGAAGCTTTCTTT. Translated, it gives CASSFLRLIKDTEAFF. Together with reference TRBV5-1 and TRBJ1-1, the CDR3 gives the full variable domain: KAGVTQTPRYLIKTRGQQVTLSCSPISGHRSVSWYQQTPGQGLQFLFEYFSETQRNKGNFPGRFSGRQFSNSRSEMNVSTLELGDSALYLCASSFLRLIKDTEAFFGQGTRLTVV.

The gene calls are TRBV28 and TRBJ2-5, with TRBD2 matching 7 bases. The germline V gene has CDR1 MDHEN and CDR2 SYDVKM. V shed 5 bases, J shed 1 base, and the junction held 7 bases outside the gene matches. The CDR3 is made up of 15 amino acids. CDR3 protein: CASSPGGGLQETQYF. The CDR3 DNA reads as TGTGCCAGCAGTCCTGGGGGGGGTCTCCAAGAGACCCAGTACTTC.

This clone has more than one count but fewer than ten. This sequence joins TRBV4-1 and TRBJ1-2, with TRBD1 identical over 7 bases. The CDR3 extends over 12 amino acids. V lost 9 bases to trimming and J lost 6 bases; unmatched junction nucleotides: 7. The germline V gene has CDR1 MGHRA and CDR2 YSYEKL. CDR3 bases: TGCGCCAGTAGAGGGGGCGGCCATGGCTACACCTTC. It is translated as CASRGGGHGYTF.

The chain couples TRBV10-3 to TRBJ2-5; TRBD2 matches 11 bases. The CDR3 contains 16 residues. Germline CDR1 and CDR2: ENHRY and SYGVKD. Trimming at V came to 6 bases and at J to 2 bases, leaving 8 bases not matched to a gene. Here the CDR3 DNA reads TGTGCCATCAGCAGGGGAGGGACTAGCGGTCAAGAGACCCAGTACTTC. Translated, it gives CAISRGGTSGQETQYF.

Concerning this clone: A junction end diverges from the germline sequence, so it may reflect a read error. The chain couples TRBV7-7 to TRBJ2-7; D unresolved. Looked up from germline, CDR1 is SSHAT and CDR2 is FNYEAQ (reference sequence). This CDR3 has 13 amino acids. This CDR3 reads CASSLASSYEQYF. The CDR3 nucleotides read TGTGCTAGCAGCTTAGCATCGAGCTACGAGCAGTACTTC.

This chain connects TRBV4-3 to TRBJ1-1, with D perhaps matching TRBD1 (5 bases). Germline CDR1 LGHNA, CDR2 YSLEER. The CDR3 is 14 amino acids. With 3 bases removed from V and 1 base from J, the gap between germline ends came to 9 bases. The CDR3 here is CASSQTQGNTEAFF. The DNA of the CDR3 is TGCGCCAGCAGCCAGACCCAGGGGAACACTGAAGCTTTCTTT.

The chain links TRBV7-9 to TRBJ2-1; the D gene is possibly TRBD2 (6 bases). From germline, CDR1 is SEHNR and CDR2 FQNEAQ (reference sequence). V dropped 1 base and J dropped 14 bases, with 15 bases sitting between them. The CDR3 consists of 13 residues. The CDR3 region has the DNA TGTGCCAGCAGCTTAGAGAGGGCGGGAATCGAGTTCTTC. This gives the protein CASSLERAGIEFF.

This clone showed up just a few times. V and J are TRBV7-9 and TRBJ2-4, with 13 nucleotides matching TRBD2. V lost 1 base to trimming and J lost 2 bases; unmatched junction nucleotides: 2. From germline, CDR1 is SEHNR and CDR2 FQNEAQ (reference sequence). The CDR3 totals 17 residues. CDR3 sequence: CASSLGTSGSTKNIQYF. The CDR3 DNA is TGTGCCAGCAGCTTAGGGACTAGCGGGAGTACCAAAAACATTCAGTACTTC.

The chain is built from TRBV6-5 and TRBJ2-5; 8 bases agree with TRBD1. The CDR3 extends over 15 amino acids. Trimming took 3 bases from V and 5 from J; bases not matched to a gene: 8. Germline lookup yields CDR1 MNHEY and CDR2 SVGAGI. DNA for the CDR3: TGTGCCAGCAGTTATTCAGGGGGCGATTGGGAGACCCAGTACTTC. The encoded protein is CASSYSGGDWETQYF.

This clone has only a few counts. The chain links TRBV7-2 to TRBJ1-2, with a tentative D call TRBD1 (5 bases). The CDR3 sequence is 12 residues long. Germline CDR1 SGHTA, CDR2 FQGNSA. Trimming cost V 0 bases and J 11 bases, with 10 bases left between them. The CDR3 region is CASSLAGGLYTF. For the CDR3, the DNA is TGTGCCAGCAGCTTAGCGGGGGGGTTGTACACCTTC.

This clone showed up just a few times. The chain has TRBV28 and TRBJ2-1, with unresolved D. Trimming pared 4 bases from V and 8 bases from J, leaving 15 bases between. The CDR3 runs to 14 residues. Germline V gene lookup returns CDR1 MDHEN and CDR2 SYDVKM. CDR3 DNA sequence: TGTGCCAGCAGTTCGTACCCTAGTAGATATGAGCAGTTCTTC. Translated: CASSSYPSRYEQFF.

V usage is TRBV15 and J usage is TRBJ2-5; tentatively, D is TRBD2 (5 bases). CDR1 is LNHNV and CDR2 is YYDKDF in the germline V gene (reference sequence). With 1 base removed from V and 2 bases from J, the gap between germline ends came to 14 bases. The CDR3 contains 16 residues. The CDR3 here is CATSRGGSVRQETQYF. CDR3 bases: TGTGCCACCAGCAGAGGCGGGTCGGTTCGGCAAGAGACCCAGTACTTC.

This clone was seen a handful of times. The chain employs TRBV27 and TRBJ2-1; a possible D gene is TRBD2 (6 bases). The germline CDR1 and CDR2 sequences are MNHEY and SMNVEV (reference sequence). The CDR3 has 13 residues. Trimming stripped 3 bases from V and 8 bases from J, with 11 bases between. DNA of the CDR3: TGTGCCAGCAGTTTCGGCGGGATACATGAGCAGTTCTTC. This gives the protein CASSFGGIHEQFF.